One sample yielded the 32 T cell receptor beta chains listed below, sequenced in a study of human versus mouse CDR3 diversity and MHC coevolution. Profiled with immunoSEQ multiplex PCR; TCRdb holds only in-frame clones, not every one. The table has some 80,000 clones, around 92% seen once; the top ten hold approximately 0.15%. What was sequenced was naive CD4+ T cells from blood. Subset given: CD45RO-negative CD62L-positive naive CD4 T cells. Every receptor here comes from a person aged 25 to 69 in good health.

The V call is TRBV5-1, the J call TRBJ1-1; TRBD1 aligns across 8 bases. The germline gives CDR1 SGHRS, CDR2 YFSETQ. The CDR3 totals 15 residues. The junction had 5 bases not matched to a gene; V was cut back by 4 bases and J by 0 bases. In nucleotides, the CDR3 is TGCGCCAGCAGCCCAAGGACAGGGATGAACACTGAAGCTTTCTTT. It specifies CASSPRTGMNTEAFF.

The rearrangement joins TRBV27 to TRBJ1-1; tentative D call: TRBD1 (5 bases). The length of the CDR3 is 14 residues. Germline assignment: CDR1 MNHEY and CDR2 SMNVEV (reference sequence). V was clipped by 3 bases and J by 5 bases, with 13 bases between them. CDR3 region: CASSLGVGGTEAFF. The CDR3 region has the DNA TGTGCCAGCAGTTTGGGCGTCGGGGGGACTGAAGCTTTCTTT.

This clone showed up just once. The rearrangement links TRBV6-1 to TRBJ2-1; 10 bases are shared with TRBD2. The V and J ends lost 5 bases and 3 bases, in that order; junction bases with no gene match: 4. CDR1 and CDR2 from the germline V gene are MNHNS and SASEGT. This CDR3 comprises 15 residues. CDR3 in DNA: TGTGCCAGCAGTTTAGCGGGGGGAGGCTACAATGAGCAGTTCTTC. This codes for CASSLAGGGYNEQFF.

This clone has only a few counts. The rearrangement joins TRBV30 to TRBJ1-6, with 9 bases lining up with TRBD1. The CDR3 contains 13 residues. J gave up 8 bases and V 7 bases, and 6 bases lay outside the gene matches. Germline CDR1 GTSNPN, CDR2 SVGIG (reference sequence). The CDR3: CAFQTGGYSPLHF. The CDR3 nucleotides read TGTGCCTTTCAGACAGGGGGATATTCACCCCTCCACTTT.

The CDR3 protein is CASSPQDQPQHF. CDR3 bases: TGTGCCAGCTCACCGCAGGATCAGCCCCAGCATTTT. V gene TRBV18 combines with J gene TRBJ1-5; D is unresolved. Looked up from germline, CDR1 is KGHSH and CDR2 is LQKENI. The CDR3 runs to 12 residues. V gave up 3 bases and J gave up 5 bases, with 5 bases separating them.

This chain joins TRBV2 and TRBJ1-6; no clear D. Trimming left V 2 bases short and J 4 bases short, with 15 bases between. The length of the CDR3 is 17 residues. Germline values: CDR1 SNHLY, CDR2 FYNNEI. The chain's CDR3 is CASSEPQRSGYNSPLHF. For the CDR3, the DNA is TGTGCCAGCAGTGAACCGCAGCGGTCAGGTTATAATTCACCCCTCCACTTT.

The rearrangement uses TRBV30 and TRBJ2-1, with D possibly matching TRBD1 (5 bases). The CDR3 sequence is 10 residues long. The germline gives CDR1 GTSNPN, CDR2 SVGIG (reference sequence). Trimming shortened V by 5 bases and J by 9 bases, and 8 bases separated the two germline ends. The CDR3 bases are TGTGCCTGGCGAAGGGGTGAGCAGTTCTTC. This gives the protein CAWRRGEQFF.

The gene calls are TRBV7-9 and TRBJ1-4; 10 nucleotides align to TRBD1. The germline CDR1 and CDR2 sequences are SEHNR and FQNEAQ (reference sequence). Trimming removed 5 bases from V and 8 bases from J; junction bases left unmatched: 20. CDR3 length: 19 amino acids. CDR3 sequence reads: CASSLADRGLWMKFEKLFF. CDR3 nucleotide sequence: TGTGCCAGCAGCCTCGCGGACAGGGGGTTGTGGATGAAGTTCGAAAAACTGTTTTTT.

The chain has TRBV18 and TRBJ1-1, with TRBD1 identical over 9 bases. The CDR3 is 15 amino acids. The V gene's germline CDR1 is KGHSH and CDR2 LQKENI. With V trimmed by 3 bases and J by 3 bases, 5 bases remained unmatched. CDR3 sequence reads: CASSPTGGRDTEAFF. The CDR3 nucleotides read TGTGCCAGCTCACCGACAGGGGGGAGGGACACTGAAGCTTTCTTT.

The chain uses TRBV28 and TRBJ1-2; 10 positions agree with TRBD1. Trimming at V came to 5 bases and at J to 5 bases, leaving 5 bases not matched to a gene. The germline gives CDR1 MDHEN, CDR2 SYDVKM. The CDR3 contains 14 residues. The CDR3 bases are TGTGCCAGCAGTATACCGGGACAGGGGTATGGCTACACCTTC. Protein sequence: CASSIPGQGYGYTF.

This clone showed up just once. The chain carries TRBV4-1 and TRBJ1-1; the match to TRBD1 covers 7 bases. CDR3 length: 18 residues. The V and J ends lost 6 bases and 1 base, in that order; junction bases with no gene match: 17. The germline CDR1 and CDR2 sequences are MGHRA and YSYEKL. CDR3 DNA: TGCGCCAGCAGTAGAAGGCCGACAGGGATCGAGGGGAACACTGAAGCTTTCTTT. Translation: CASSRRPTGIEGNTEAFF.

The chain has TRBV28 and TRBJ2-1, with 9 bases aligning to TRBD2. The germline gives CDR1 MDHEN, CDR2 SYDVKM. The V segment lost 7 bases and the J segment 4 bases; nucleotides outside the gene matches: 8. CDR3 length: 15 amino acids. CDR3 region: CASKEGGGAYNEQFF. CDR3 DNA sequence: TGTGCCAGCAAGGAAGGCGGGGGGGCTTACAATGAGCAGTTCTTC.

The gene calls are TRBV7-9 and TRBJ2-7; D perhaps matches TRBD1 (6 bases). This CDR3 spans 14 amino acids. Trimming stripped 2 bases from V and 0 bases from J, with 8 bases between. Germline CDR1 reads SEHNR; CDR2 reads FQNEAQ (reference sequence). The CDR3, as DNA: TGTGCCAGCAGCTTACGGGACACCTCCTACGAGCAGTACTTC. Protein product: CASSLRDTSYEQYF. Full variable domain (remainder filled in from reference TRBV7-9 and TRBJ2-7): DTGVSQNPRHKITKRGQNVTFRCDPISEHNRLYWYRQTLGQGPEFLTYFQNEAQLEKSRLLSDRFSAERPKGSFSTLEIQRTEQGDSAMYLCASSLRDTSYEQYFGPGTRLTVT.

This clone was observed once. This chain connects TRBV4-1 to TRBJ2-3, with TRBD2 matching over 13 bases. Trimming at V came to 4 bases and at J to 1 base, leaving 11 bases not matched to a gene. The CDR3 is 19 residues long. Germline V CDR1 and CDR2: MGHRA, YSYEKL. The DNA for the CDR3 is TGCGCCAGCAGCCGAACATTAGGAGGACTAGCGGGAGGCACAGATACGCAGTATTTT. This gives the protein CASSRTLGGLAGGTDTQYF.

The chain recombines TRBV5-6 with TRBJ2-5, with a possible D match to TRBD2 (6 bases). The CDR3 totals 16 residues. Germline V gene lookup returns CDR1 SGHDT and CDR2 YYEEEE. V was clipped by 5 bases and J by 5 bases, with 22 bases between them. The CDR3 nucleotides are TGTGCCAGCAGGGGAAGGCGGCGGGGCCTGGGGGAGACCCAGTACTTC. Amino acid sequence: CASRGRRRGLGETQYF.

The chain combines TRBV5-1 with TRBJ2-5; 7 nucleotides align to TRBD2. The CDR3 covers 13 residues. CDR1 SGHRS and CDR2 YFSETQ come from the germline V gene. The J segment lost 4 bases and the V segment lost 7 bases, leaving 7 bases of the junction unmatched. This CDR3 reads CASEAGAGETQYF. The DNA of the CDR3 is TGCGCCAGCGAGGCGGGAGCAGGAGAGACCCAGTACTTC.

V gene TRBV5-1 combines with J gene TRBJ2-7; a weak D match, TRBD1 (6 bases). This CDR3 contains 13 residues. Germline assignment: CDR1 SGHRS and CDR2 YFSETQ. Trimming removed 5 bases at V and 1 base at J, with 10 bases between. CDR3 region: CASSPGASYEQYF. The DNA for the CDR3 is TGCGCCAGCAGTCCAGGGGCGTCCTACGAGCAGTACTTC. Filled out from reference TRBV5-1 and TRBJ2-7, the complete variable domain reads KAGVTQTPRYLIKTRGQQVTLSCSPISGHRSVSWYQQTPGQGLQFLFEYFSETQRNKGNFPGRFSGRQFSNSRSEMNVSTLELGDSALYLCASSPGASYEQYFGPGTRLTVT.

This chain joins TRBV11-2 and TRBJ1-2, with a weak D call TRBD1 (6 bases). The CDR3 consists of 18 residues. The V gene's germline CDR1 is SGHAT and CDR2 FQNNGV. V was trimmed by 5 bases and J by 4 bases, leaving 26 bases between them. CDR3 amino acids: CASSRAGAGTLSLYGYTF. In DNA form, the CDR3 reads TGTGCCAGCAGCCGAGCGGGGGCAGGAACCTTAAGCCTCTATGGCTACACCTTC.

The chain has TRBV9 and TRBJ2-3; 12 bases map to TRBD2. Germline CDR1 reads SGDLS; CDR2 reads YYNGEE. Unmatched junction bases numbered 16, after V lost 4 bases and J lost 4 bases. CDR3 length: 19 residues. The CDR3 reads CASSSGTSGRRSVADTQYF. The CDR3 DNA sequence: TGTGCCAGCAGCAGTGGGACTAGCGGGCGACGTAGTGTGGCAGATACGCAGTATTTT.

As DNA, the CDR3 is TGTGCCAGCAGCCAGGGTTACAGTTACAATGAGCAGTTCTTC. Translation gives CASSQGYSYNEQFF. The chain combines TRBV4-2 with TRBJ2-1; no clear D. V was clipped by 3 bases and J by 4 bases, with 10 bases between them. CDR3 length: 14 residues. Germline loops: CDR1 LGHNA, CDR2 YNFKEQ.

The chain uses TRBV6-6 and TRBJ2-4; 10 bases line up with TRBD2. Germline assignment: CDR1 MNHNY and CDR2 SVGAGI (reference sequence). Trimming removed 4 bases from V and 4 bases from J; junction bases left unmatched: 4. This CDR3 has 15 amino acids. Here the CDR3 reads CASSSRTSGKNIQYF. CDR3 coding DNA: TGTGCCAGCAGTTCCCGGACTAGCGGAAAAAACATTCAGTACTTC.

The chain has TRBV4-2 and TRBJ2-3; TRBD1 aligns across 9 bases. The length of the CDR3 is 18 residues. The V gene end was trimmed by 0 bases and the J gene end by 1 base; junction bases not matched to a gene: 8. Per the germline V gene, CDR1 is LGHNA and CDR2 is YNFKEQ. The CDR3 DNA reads TGTGCCAGCAGCCAAGATGGGCGAAGGACAGGGGGCACAGATACGCAGTATTTT. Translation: CASSQDGRRTGGTDTQYF.

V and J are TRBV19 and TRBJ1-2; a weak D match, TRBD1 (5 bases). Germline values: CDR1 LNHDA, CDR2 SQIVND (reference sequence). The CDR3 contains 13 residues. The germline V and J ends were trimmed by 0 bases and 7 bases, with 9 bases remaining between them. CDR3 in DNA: TGTGCCAGTAGTATAGACAAGGGGCTTGGCTACACCTTC. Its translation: CASSIDKGLGYTF.

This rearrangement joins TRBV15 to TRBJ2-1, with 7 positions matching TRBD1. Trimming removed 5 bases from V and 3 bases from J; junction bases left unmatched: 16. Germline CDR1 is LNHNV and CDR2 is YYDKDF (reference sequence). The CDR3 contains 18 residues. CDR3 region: CATSEDRPLENVYNEQFF. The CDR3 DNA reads TGTGCCACCAGCGAGGACAGGCCCCTAGAAAATGTCTACAATGAGCAGTTCTTC.

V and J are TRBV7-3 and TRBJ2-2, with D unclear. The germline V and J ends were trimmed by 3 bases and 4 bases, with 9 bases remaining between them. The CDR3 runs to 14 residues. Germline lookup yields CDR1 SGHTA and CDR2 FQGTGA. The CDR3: CASSFGQTTGELFF. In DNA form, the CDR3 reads TGTGCCAGCAGCTTTGGGCAGACCACCGGGGAGCTGTTTTTT. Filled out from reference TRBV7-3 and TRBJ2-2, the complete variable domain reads GAGVSQTPSNKVTEKGKYVELRCDPISGHTALYWYRQSLGQGPEFLIYFQGTGAADDSGLPNDRFFAVRPEGSVSTLKIQRTERGDSAVYLCASSFGQTTGELFFGEGSRLTVL.

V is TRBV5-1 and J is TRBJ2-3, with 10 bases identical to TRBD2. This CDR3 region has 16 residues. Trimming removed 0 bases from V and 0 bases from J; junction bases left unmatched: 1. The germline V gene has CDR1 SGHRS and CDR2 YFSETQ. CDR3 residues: CASSLDSGGSTDTQYF. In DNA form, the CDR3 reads TGCGCCAGCAGCTTGGATAGCGGGGGGAGCACAGATACGCAGTATTTT.

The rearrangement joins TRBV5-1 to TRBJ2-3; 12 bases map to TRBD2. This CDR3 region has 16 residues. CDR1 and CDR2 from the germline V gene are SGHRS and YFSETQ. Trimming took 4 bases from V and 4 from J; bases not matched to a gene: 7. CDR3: CASSRTGTSGSDTQYF. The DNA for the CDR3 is TGCGCCAGCAGCAGAACCGGGACTAGCGGGTCAGATACGCAGTATTTT.

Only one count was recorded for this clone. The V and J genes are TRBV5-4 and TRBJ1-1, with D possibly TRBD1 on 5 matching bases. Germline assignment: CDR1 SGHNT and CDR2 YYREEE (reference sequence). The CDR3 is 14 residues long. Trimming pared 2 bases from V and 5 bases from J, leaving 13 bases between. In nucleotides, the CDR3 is TGTGCCAGCAGCTTAACGCAGGGTTTAACTGAAGCTTTCTTT. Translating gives CASSLTQGLTEAFF.

Here the CDR3 DNA reads TGTGCCAGCAGTGTTCTCGTAACTAATGAAAAACTGTTTTTT. Its protein is CASSVLVTNEKLFF. This chain links TRBV6-1 with TRBJ1-4; D gene uncertain. V dropped 4 bases and J dropped 1 base, with 7 bases sitting between them. The CDR3 spans 14 residues. Per the germline V gene, CDR1 is MNHNS and CDR2 is SASEGT.

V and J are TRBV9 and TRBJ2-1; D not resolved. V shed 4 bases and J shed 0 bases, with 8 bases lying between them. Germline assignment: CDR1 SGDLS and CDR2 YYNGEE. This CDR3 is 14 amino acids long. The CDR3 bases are TGTGCCAGCAGCCCTCCCAGCTCCTACAATGAGCAGTTCTTC. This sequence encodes CASSPPSSYNEQFF.

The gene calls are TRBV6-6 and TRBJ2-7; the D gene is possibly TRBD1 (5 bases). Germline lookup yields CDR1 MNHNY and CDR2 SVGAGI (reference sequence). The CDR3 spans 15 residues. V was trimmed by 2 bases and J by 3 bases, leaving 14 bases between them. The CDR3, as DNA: TGTGCCAGCAGTTACCCCGGACAAGGCGGCTACGAGCAGTACTTC. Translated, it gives CASSYPGQGGYEQYF.

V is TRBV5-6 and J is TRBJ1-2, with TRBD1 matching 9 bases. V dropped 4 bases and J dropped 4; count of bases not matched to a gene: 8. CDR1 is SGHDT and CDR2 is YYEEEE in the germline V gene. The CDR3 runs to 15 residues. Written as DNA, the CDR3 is TGTGCCAGCAGCCCCGGGACAGGGATTACCTATGGCTACACCTTC. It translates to CASSPGTGITYGYTF.